This TCR beta chain appears in the sequencing data of a study of control samples from healthy donors and cancer patients. Sequenced by immunoSEQ multiplex PCR; TCRdb stores in-frame clones only, minus some. Of under 450,000 clones in the sample, more than 80% were seen once. Germline trimming cut 5 bases from V and 0 bases from J; bases unmatched to any gene: 2. The CDR3 is made up of 15 amino acids. Per the germline V gene, CDR1 is LNHDA and CDR2 is SQIVND (reference sequence). This clonotype was obtained from a man aged 35-49 years with head and neck cancer. Sequenced material: PBMCs. This chain joins TRBV19 and TRBJ1-5; 9 positions agree with TRBD1. CDR3 protein: CASSHRGLSNQPQHF. DNA of the CDR3: TGTGCCAGTAGTCACAGGGGGCTTAGCAATCAGCCCCAGCATTTT.